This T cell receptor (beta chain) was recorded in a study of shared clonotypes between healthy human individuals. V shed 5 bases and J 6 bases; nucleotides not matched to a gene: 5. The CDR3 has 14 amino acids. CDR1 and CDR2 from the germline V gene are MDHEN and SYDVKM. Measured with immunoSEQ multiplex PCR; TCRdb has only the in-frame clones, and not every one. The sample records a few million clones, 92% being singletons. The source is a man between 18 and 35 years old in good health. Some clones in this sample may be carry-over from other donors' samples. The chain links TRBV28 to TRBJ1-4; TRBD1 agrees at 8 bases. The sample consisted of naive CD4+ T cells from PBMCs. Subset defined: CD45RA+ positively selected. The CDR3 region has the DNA TGTGCCAGCAGTCGGGACAGGCGATATGAAAAACTGTTTTTT. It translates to CASSRDRRYEKLFF. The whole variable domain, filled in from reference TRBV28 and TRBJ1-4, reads DVKVTQSSRYLVKRTGEKVFLECVQDMDHENMFWYRQDPGLGLRLIYFSYDVKMKEKGDIPEGYSVSREKKERFSLILESASTNQTSMYLCASSRDRRYEKLFFGSGTQLSVL.